The T cell receptor beta chain described here comes from a study of T cells in Graves' hyperthyroidism and ophthalmopathy. This CDR3 is built from 14 residues. Trimming cost V 3 bases and J 0 bases, with 9 bases left between them. Overall study findings and caveats: Most thyroid clonotypes expanded above 0.001 appeared in blood too. In the analysis, a 13 V-J model separated ophthalmopathy from stable hyperthyroidism.

From more than 8 ml of fresh peripheral blood, PBMCs were isolated. There are many counts of this clonotype. Its antigen is as yet unknown. Amplified regions were TCR beta CDR3 sequences from RNA transcripts. The HTBI set primed first-round TCR CDR3 RT-PCR. Using its own MiXCR run on the multiplex PCR reads, TCRdb lists one record per CDR3 protein. The table records roughly 600,000 distinct CDR3 sequences, around 15% of them present only once. The source is a woman between 45 and 65 years old with Graves' ophthalmopathy. The sequenced sample was blood. The chain uses TRBV12-3 or TRBV12-4 and TRBJ2-7; no firm D call. CDR3 region: CASSFGWLSYEQYF. DNA for the CDR3: TGTGCCAGCAGTTTTGGGTGGCTCTCCTACGAGCAGTACTTC.